The 3 T cell receptor beta chains below all came from one sample that was sequenced in a study of T cell changes during pregnancy in multiple sclerosis. Clones were sequenced by immunoSEQ multiplex PCR, and TCRdb holds only the in-frame ones, with some missing. The sample consists of some 30,000 clones, 70% to 90% of them appearing once. The sample in question was CD8+ T cells from peripheral blood mononuclear cells, obtained in the second trimester of pregnancy. All receptors derive from a female donor with multiple sclerosis, enrolled in a pregnancy study.

The rearrangement joins TRBV19 to TRBJ2-1; D is undetermined. Germline V CDR1 and CDR2: LNHDA, SQIVND (reference sequence). The CDR3 is 12 amino acids. V lost 5 bases, J lost 7 bases, and 9 bases lay in between. CDR3 DNA: TGTGCCAGTAGTTTTCTTGAGAATGAGCAGTTCTTC. Translation gives CASSFLENEQFF. Together with reference TRBV19 and TRBJ2-1, the CDR3 gives the full variable domain: DGGITQSPKYLFRKEGQNVTLSCEQNLNHDAMYWYRQDPGQGLRLIYYSQIVNDFQKGDIAEGYSVSREKKESFPLTVTSAQKNPTAFYLCASSFLENEQFFGPGTRLTVL.

This clone was seen a few times. The CDR3 nucleotides are TGTGCCAGCAGGGGACTGCAGGGAAGTGATCGCGAAAAACTGTTTTTT. It specifies CASRGLQGSDREKLFF. The chain joins TRBV2 to TRBJ1-4; a possible D gene is TRBD1 (5 bases). CDR3 length: 16 amino acids. The ends were cut back, 6 bases at V and 8 bases at J, with 22 bases in the middle. Germline assignment: CDR1 SNHLY and CDR2 FYNNEI.

The chain uses TRBV2 and TRBJ2-1, with 11 bases matching TRBD1. Per germline, CDR1 SNHLY and CDR2 FYNNEI. There are 14 residues in the CDR3. The V gene end was trimmed by 4 bases and the J gene end by 8 bases; junction bases not matched to a gene: 4. The CDR3 nucleotides read TGTGCCAGCAGTGGGACAGGGGGCGCCTATGAGCAGTTCTTC. It is translated as CASSGTGGAYEQFF.